This is a list of T cell receptor beta chains from one sample in a study of cytomegalovirus exposure and HLA in healthy donors. Produced via immunoSEQ multiplex PCR; TCRdb's table is partial and in-frame only. The top ten clones hold less than 3.5% of a sample with under 150,000 clones, roughly 78% of them seen once. Specimen: PBMCs. The receptors here all came from a man in his forties in good health and CMV-seropositive. Each CDR3 is given with its conserved first and last residue. The order of the fields is D gene, clone size, J gene, V gene, CDR3 protein, CDR3 DNA. A D gene is named only where the DNA matches it firmly. Clone size is given for some rows only: seen once, a few or many times, or a class if the clone is expanded.

TRBD1	.	TRBJ2-5	TRBV5-1	CASSSGTAQETQYF	TGCGCCAGCAGCTCCGGGACAGCCCAAGAGACCCAGTACTTC
TRBD2	once	TRBJ2-1	TRBV18	CASSPRAQAGVYNEQFF	TGTGCCAGCTCACCACGGGCCCAGGCGGGGGTATACAATGAGCAGTTCTTC
.	.	TRBJ1-1	TRBV7-2	CASSRQTGRAFF	TGTGCCAGCAGCAGACAGACAGGAAGGGCTTTCTTT
.	.	TRBJ1-4	TRBV14	CASSQDQSGWHEKLFF	TGTGCCAGCAGCCAAGACCAGTCCGGGTGGCATGAAAAACTGTTTTTT
.	.	TRBJ2-1	TRBV11-2	CASSSSTAYNEQFF	TGTGCCAGCAGCTCGTCGACAGCCTACAATGAGCAGTTCTTC
TRBD2	.	TRBJ2-1	TRBV29-1	CMGLAFYNEQFF	TGCATGGGACTAGCGTTTTATAATGAGCAGTTCTTC
TRBD1	.	TRBJ1-4	TRBV5-1	CASSPGQLTTNEKLFF	TGCGCCAGCAGCCCGGGACAGTTAACAACTAATGAAAAACTGTTTTTT
.	.	TRBJ1-3	TRBV9	CASSVGQGFGNTIYF	TGTGCCAGCAGCGTAGGTCAGGGGTTCGGAAACACCATATATTTT
TRBD2	.	TRBJ2-1	TRBV19	CASSSPGRLAEGLNEQFF	TGTGCCAGTAGTTCCCCTGGCCGACTAGCTGAGGGTTTGAATGAGCAGTTCTTC
.	.	TRBJ1-1	TRBV6-1	CAAGRGMNTEAFF	TGTGCCGCGGGGCGAGGAATGAACACTGAAGCTTTCTTT
TRBD2	.	TRBJ2-5	TRBV4-1	CASSPLTVRLAETQYF	TGCGCCAGCAGCCCATTAACTGTGAGACTAGCAGAGACCCAGTACTTC
.	.	TRBJ1-5	TRBV30	CAWTADRIHNQPQHF	TGTGCCTGGACCGCGGACAGAATACACAATCAGCCCCAGCATTTT
.	.	TRBJ2-3	TRBV5-1	CASSPTGDTDTQYF	TGCGCCAGCAGCCCGACGGGGGACACAGATACGCAGTATTTT
.	.	TRBJ2-5	TRBV27	CASSLSKRRGGEQYF	TGTGCCAGCAGTTTATCGAAGCGGAGGGGGGGGGAGCAGTACTTC
TRBD2	.	TRBJ2-3	TRBV7-9	CSSSPLLAGTDTQYF	TGTTCCAGCAGCCCCCTCCTAGCGGGCACAGATACGCAGTATTTT
TRBD1	.	TRBJ2-2	TRBV7-2	CASSLGDRVRTGELFF	TGTGCCAGCAGCTTAGGGGACAGGGTTCGGACCGGGGAGCTGTTTTTT
TRBD1	.	TRBJ2-7	TRBV27	CASSLNAGGYEQYF	TGTGCCAGCAGTTTAAACGCAGGGGGCTACGAGCAGTACTTC
TRBD2	.	TRBJ2-2	TRBV6-5	CASRGLAGTGELFF	TGTGCCAGCAGGGGACTAGCGGGAACCGGGGAGCTGTTTTTT
.	.	TRBJ2-3	TRBV7-6	CASSPSRVGDTQYF	TGTGCCAGCAGCCCCTCGCGGGTCGGGGATACGCAGTATTTT
TRBD2	.	TRBJ2-1	TRBV10-3	CAISAGGSYNEQFF	TGTGCCATCAGCGCCGGCGGGAGTTACAATGAGCAGTTCTTC
.	.	TRBJ2-5	TRBV7-6	CASIRRGDTATETQYF	TGTGCCAGCATCCGACGGGGAGACACGGCAACGGAGACCCAGTACTTC
.	.	TRBJ1-3	TRBV7-6	CASSPLGSYGNTIYF	TGTGCCAGCAGTCCACTGGGCAGCTATGGAAACACCATATATTTT
TRBD2	.	TRBJ2-1	TRBV10-3	CAISPASGRANEQFF	TGTGCCATCAGTCCCGCTAGCGGGAGGGCGAATGAGCAGTTCTTC
TRBD1	.	TRBJ2-5	TRBV27	CASSYGQGWETQYF	TGTGCCAGCAGTTATGGACAGGGGTGGGAGACCCAGTACTTC
.	.	TRBJ1-1	TRBV6-6	CASIDRTVLNTEAFF	TGTGCCAGCATAGATCGGACAGTGCTGAACACTGAAGCTTTCTTT
TRBD2	once	TRBJ2-1	TRBV14	CASSQVRLAGNEQFF	TGTGCCAGCAGCCAAGTTCGACTAGCGGGGAATGAGCAGTTCTTC
.	.	TRBJ1-4	TRBV11-1	CASSLAPGQPSANEKLFF	TGTGCCAGCAGCTTAGCCCCCGGACAGCCTTCGGCTAATGAAAAACTGTTTTTT
TRBD2	.	TRBJ2-7	TRBV28	CASSFGSGRGEQYF	TGTGCCAGCAGTTTCGGTAGCGGGAGAGGCGAGCAGTACTTC
TRBD2	.	TRBJ2-7	TRBV6-5	CASSYSTSGASYEQYF	TGTGCCAGCAGTTACTCGACGAGCGGGGCCTCCTACGAGCAGTACTTC
.	.	TRBJ2-5	TRBV5-1	CASSLARRSTQYF	TGCGCCAGCAGCTTGGCTCGGCGGTCGACCCAGTACTTC